The 25 T cell receptor beta chains given below trace back to one sample, sequenced in a study of CD8+ T cells in alopecia areata. Extracted RNA was reverse transcribed, and the resulting cDNA served as sequencing template. The repertoire was sequenced with immunoSEQ multiplex PCR; TCRdb's copy has only in-frame clones and lacks some. Of some 150,000 clones in the sample, 86% were seen once. Treatment reported: oral pan-JAK inhibitor, 5-10 mg twice daily. The sample in question was CD8+ T cells sorted from blood, obtained at week 4, from a patient treated with tofacitinib. The receptors derive from a human donor with alopecia areata.

This clone was recorded only once. The gene calls are TRBV4-1 and TRBJ2-3; maybe TRBD2 (6 bases). Trimming took 0 bases from V and 4 from J, leaving 11 bases between them. CDR1 MGHRA and CDR2 YSYEKL come from the germline V gene. This CDR3 has 15 residues. This CDR3 is CASSQEGGPADTQYF. In DNA form, the CDR3 reads TGCGCCAGCAGCCAAGAAGGAGGGCCCGCAGATACGCAGTATTTT.

This clone occurred once. Other DNA sequences in this sample translate to the same CDR3. Here the CDR3 reads CASSSGANVLTF. CDR3 bases: TGTGCCAGCAGCTCTGGGGCCAACGTCCTGACTTTC. V and J are TRBV27 and TRBJ2-6; D ambiguous. Per the germline V gene, CDR1 is MNHEY and CDR2 is SMNVEV (reference sequence). V was pared by 6 bases and J by 0 bases, with 0 bases between. The CDR3 sequence is 12 residues long.

The V call is TRBV7-9, the J call TRBJ1-1; D perhaps matches TRBD1 (5 bases). The CDR3 runs 12 residues. V lost 7 bases, J lost 6 bases, and 12 bases lay in between. Germline values: CDR1 SEHNR, CDR2 FQNEAQ (reference sequence). CDR3 coding DNA: TGTGCCAGCACCGATGGGGGGGCTGAAGCTTTCTTT. It translates to CASTDGGAEAFF.

Here the CDR3 reads CASSPSASGASGGPSTDTQYF. The CDR3 DNA sequence: TGTGCCAGCAGCCCCAGCGCCAGCGGGGCTAGCGGGGGCCCTAGCACAGATACGCAGTATTTT. The J gene is TRBJ2-3, the V gene TRBV7-3; TRBD2 agrees at 10 bases. V shed 5 bases, J shed 0 bases, and the junction held 20 bases outside the gene matches. The CDR3 has 21 residues. The germline V gene has CDR1 SGHTA and CDR2 FQGTGA.

V and J are TRBV4-1 and TRBJ2-7; the D gene could be TRBD1 or TRBD2 (5 bases each). The CDR3 has 14 amino acids. With 1 base removed from V and 4 bases from J, the gap between germline ends came to 11 bases. Germline V CDR1 and CDR2: MGHRA, YSYEKL. The chain's CDR3 is CASSQGLGEYEQYF. The CDR3 DNA reads TGCGCCAGCAGCCAAGGACTGGGGGAATACGAGCAGTACTTC.

Here the CDR3 DNA reads TGTGCCAGCAGCCAGGGGACTAGCGCGAATGAGCAGTTCTTC. It is translated as CASSQGTSANEQFF. This sequence joins TRBV5-4 and TRBJ2-1; 10 nucleotides line up with TRBD2. Unmatched junction bases numbered 5, after V lost 4 bases and J lost 7 bases. Per germline, CDR1 SGHNT and CDR2 YYREEE (reference sequence). CDR3 size: 14 residues.

This chain joins TRBV2 and TRBJ2-5; TRBD1 aligns across 7 bases. The CDR3 sequence is 16 residues long. Losses at the gene ends were 4 bases for V and 2 bases for J; bases not matched to a gene: 10. Per the germline V gene, CDR1 is SNHLY and CDR2 is FYNNEI. CDR3 nucleotide sequence: TGTGCCAGCAGTGGGTCTTCTATGGGACAGCAAGAGACCCAGTACTTC. This encodes CASSGSSMGQQETQYF.

The rearrangement links TRBV30 to TRBJ1-5; a possible D gene is TRBD1 (6 bases). The ends were cut back, 1 base at V and 2 bases at J, with 15 bases in the middle. The germline V gene encodes CDR1 GTSNPN and CDR2 SVGIG (reference sequence). The CDR3 covers 16 residues. This chain's CDR3 is CAWSGGDKGGNQPQHF. CDR3 in DNA: TGTGCCTGGAGTGGGGGGGACAAAGGAGGCAATCAGCCCCAGCATTTT.

This clone was observed a few times. This same CDR3 is encoded by further DNA sequences in the sample. The chain is built from TRBV27 and TRBJ1-5, with D unclear. The germline V gene encodes CDR1 MNHEY and CDR2 SMNVEV (reference sequence). V gave up 2 bases and J gave up 4 bases, with 6 bases separating them. The CDR3 is made up of 13 amino acids. CDR3 DNA sequence: TGTGCCAGCAGTTTAATGGGGAATCAGCCCCAGCATTTT. Its protein is CASSLMGNQPQHF.

This chain links TRBV4-1 with TRBJ2-1; tentative D call: TRBD1 (6 bases). The V gene lost 0 bases and the J gene lost 9 bases, with 15 bases spanning the gap. The CDR3 is 15 amino acids. Germline-derived CDR1 and CDR2 are MGHRA and YSYEKL. CDR3 sequence reads: CASSQDRGSVGEQFF. CDR3 bases: TGCGCCAGCAGCCAAGATAGGGGGTCCGTGGGTGAGCAGTTCTTC.

This clone occurred a few times. The chain is built from TRBV6-1 and TRBJ1-1; D not resolved. Trimming removed 2 bases at V and 2 bases at J, with 9 bases between. Germline V gene data show CDR1 as MNHNS and CDR2 as SASEGT. The CDR3 contains 14 residues. CDR3 sequence reads: CASSEFLGNTEAFF. The DNA of the CDR3 is TGTGCCAGCAGTGAATTTCTGGGAAACACTGAAGCTTTCTTT.

The chain uses TRBV7-9 and TRBJ2-5, with a tentative D call TRBD2 (5 bases). The CDR3 totals 16 residues. The ends were cut back, 4 bases at V and 3 bases at J, with 18 bases in the middle. Germline CDR1 is SEHNR and CDR2 is FQNEAQ (reference sequence). The DNA of the CDR3 is TGTGCCAGCAGCTCCGGAGAGGGCCTAGAGGAAGAGACCCAGTACTTC. This encodes CASSSGEGLEEETQYF.

The rearrangement links TRBV1 to TRBJ2-1; the listed D gene, TRBD2, was not tested against the DNA. TRBV1 is marked as a pseudogene. CDR3 length: 16 residues. The CDR3 spells CTSSPGLAGGYNEQFF. Here the CDR3 DNA reads TGCACCAGCAGCCCGGGACTAGCGGGAGGATACAATGAGCAGTTCTTC.

This sequence joins TRBV4-1 and TRBJ2-1, with 10 nucleotides matching TRBD2. CDR3 length: 16 amino acids. In germline, CDR1 is MGHRA, CDR2 YSYEKL. V dropped 3 bases and J dropped 9; count of bases not matched to a gene: 11. The CDR3 DNA is TGCGCCAGCAGCCATGGAGCGGGAGGGTCCGGGGGTGAGCAGTTCTTC. It yields the protein CASSHGAGGSGGEQFF.

This rearrangement joins TRBV2 to TRBJ2-1, with D perhaps TRBD2 (6 bases). Per the germline V gene, CDR1 is SNHLY and CDR2 is FYNNEI. V lost 7 bases and J 2 bases, leaving 15 bases between the germline ends. The CDR3 totals 15 residues. The CDR3 DNA follows: TGTGCCAGCAAGCTATCGGGAGAAACCTACAATGAGCAGTTCTTC. It is translated as CASKLSGETYNEQFF.

This clone was seen a few times. The V call is TRBV27, the J call TRBJ2-1; D gene unclear. The CDR3 extends over 12 amino acids. With 4 bases removed from V and 9 bases from J, the gap between germline ends came to 10 bases. Germline loops: CDR1 MNHEY, CDR2 SMNVEV (reference sequence). CDR3 in amino acids: CASSSTPAEQFF. The CDR3 region has the DNA TGTGCCAGCAGTTCCACCCCCGCTGAGCAGTTCTTC.

About this clone itself: At one of its ends the junction is not consistent with the germline gene, which may arise from a read error. The DNA for the CDR3 is TGTGCCAGCAGTTATCCCCCCGGGGTCAACGTCCTGACTTTC. It yields the protein CASSYPPGVNVLTF. V and J are TRBV6-5 and TRBJ2-6; weak D call: TRBD2 (5 bases). Germline V gene data show CDR1 as MNHEY and CDR2 as SVGAGI. CDR3 length: 14 amino acids.

This clone appeared a single time. V gene TRBV18 combines with J gene TRBJ1-1, with D tentatively TRBD1 (5 bases). The germline CDR1 and CDR2 sequences are KGHSH and LQKENI. Trimming took off 3 bases at V and 3 bases at J, with 5 bases between the two ends. The CDR3 runs 12 residues. CDR3 nucleotides: TGTGCCAGCTCACCGACAGACACTGAAGCTTTCTTT. As protein: CASSPTDTEAFF.

This CDR3 is CATSSRDSLNNEQFF. The CDR3 bases are TGTGCCACCAGCTCCCGGGACTCCCTAAACAATGAGCAGTTCTTC. J is TRBJ2-1 and V is TRBV2; possible D gene TRBD2, 6 bases. The V gene's germline CDR1 is SNHLY and CDR2 FYNNEI. Trimming shortened V by 10 bases and J by 5 bases, and 21 bases separated the two germline ends. This CDR3 comprises 15 residues.

The CDR3, as DNA: TGTGCCAGCAGCTACCCGACAGGGGCGTCCCACGAGCAGTACTTC. This gives the protein CASSYPTGASHEQYF. The V gene is TRBV5-6, the J gene TRBJ2-7, with 8 nucleotides matching TRBD1. CDR3 size: 15 residues. Per germline, CDR1 SGHDT and CDR2 YYEEEE. V shed 3 bases, J shed 5 bases, and the junction held 10 bases outside the gene matches.

This chain uses TRBV9 with TRBJ1-2, with TRBD1 as a possible D gene (5 bases). This CDR3 has 17 amino acids. With 3 bases removed from V and 7 bases from J, the gap between germline ends came to 25 bases. The germline CDR1 and CDR2 sequences are SGDLS and YYNGEE. CDR3 in amino acids: CASSGPQTDSPRGGYTF. The CDR3 DNA follows: TGTGCCAGCAGCGGGCCACAGACGGACTCCCCAAGGGGTGGCTACACCTTC.

This clone was detected a few times. V usage is TRBV29-1 and J usage is TRBJ2-2; D unresolved. The germline V and J ends were trimmed by 1 base and 4 bases, with 1 base remaining between them. The length of the CDR3 is 11 residues. Germline-derived CDR1 and CDR2 are SQVTM and ANQGSEA. CDR3: CSVEVTGELFF. In DNA form, the CDR3 reads TGCAGCGTTGAAGTCACCGGGGAGCTGTTTTTT.

The chain recombines TRBV2 with TRBJ1-4; 7 bases are a match to TRBD1. This CDR3 is 13 amino acids long. CDR1 and CDR2 from the germline V gene are SNHLY and FYNNEI. V lost 6 bases to trimming and J lost 3 bases; unmatched junction nucleotides: 1. The CDR3 reads CASRGQSNEKLFF. In nucleotides, the CDR3 is TGTGCCAGCAGGGGACAGTCTAATGAAAAACTGTTTTTT.

This clone was seen a single time. The V gene is TRBV27, the J gene TRBJ2-2; TRBD2 matches 9 bases. The germline CDR1 and CDR2 sequences are MNHEY and SMNVEV (reference sequence). J lost 6 bases, V lost 6 bases, and 5 bases had no gene match. The CDR3 runs 14 residues. The CDR3 DNA sequence: TGTGCCAGCAGACTAGCGGGTTCGGCCGGGGAGCTGTTTTTT. Residues: CASRLAGSAGELFF.

The genes are TRBV27 and TRBJ2-4; D call uncertain. With 4 bases removed from V and 1 base from J, the gap between germline ends came to 8 bases. Germline V lookup: CDR1 MNHEY, CDR2 SMNVEV (reference sequence). The CDR3 covers 14 residues. DNA for the CDR3: TGTGCCAGCAGTTCGACCATTGCCAAAAACATTCAGTACTTC. This codes for CASSSTIAKNIQYF.